These 27 T cell receptor beta chains were all obtained from the same sample, sequenced in a study of shared clonotypes between healthy human individuals. The method was immunoSEQ multiplex PCR; TCRdb's version includes in-frame clones alone and lacks a portion of them. The sample lists about half a million clones, approximately 82% seen once, with more than 10% in the top ten. Sequencing was carried out using PBMCs. These receptors originate from a woman between 35 and 50 years old in good health. Some clones in this sample may be carry-over from other donors' samples.

The V gene is TRBV11-2, the J gene TRBJ2-7; D gene unclear. V lost 7 bases to trimming and J lost 2 bases, with 9 bases between them. Germline CDR1 SGHAT, CDR2 FQNNGV. The CDR3 length is 12 residues. The CDR3 region is CASTHITYEQYF. The CDR3, as DNA: TGTGCCAGCACCCACATAACCTACGAGCAGTACTTC.

In this sample, this clone turned up once. The chain joins TRBV27 to TRBJ1-5; D is unclear. Deletions cut 1 base from V and 6 bases from J, with 4 bases between. The CDR3 runs 12 residues. Germline CDR1 reads MNHEY; CDR2 reads SMNVEV (reference sequence). CDR3 sequence (DNA): TGTGCCAGCAGTTTATTCGGTCAGCCCCAGCATTTT. Its protein product is CASSLFGQPQHF.

The rearrangement joins TRBV28 to TRBJ1-5, with D possibly TRBD1 on 5 matching bases. V lost 7 bases and J 4 bases, leaving 14 bases between the germline ends. This CDR3 comprises 14 residues. Germline lookup yields CDR1 MDHEN and CDR2 SYDVKM. The CDR3 here is CASNAGRKNQPQHF. Written as DNA, the CDR3 is TGTGCCAGCAACGCGGGACGGAAGAATCAGCCCCAGCATTTT.

The chain employs TRBV7-9 and TRBJ2-5, with 7 bases matching TRBD1. CDR1 is SEHNR, CDR2 FQNEAQ, per germline (reference sequence). V gave up 1 base and J gave up 2 bases; unmatched junction bases: 4. This CDR3 has 15 residues. The CDR3 region is CASSLGTGWQETQYF. CDR3 coding DNA: TGTGCCAGCAGCTTAGGGACAGGTTGGCAAGAGACCCAGTACTTC. Variable domain in full (rest from reference TRBV7-9 and TRBJ2-5): DTGVSQNPRHKITKRGQNVTFRCDPISEHNRLYWYRQTLGQGPEFLTYFQNEAQLEKSRLLSDRFSAERPKGSFSTLEIQRTEQGDSAMYLCASSLGTGWQETQYFGPGTRLLVL.

The chain couples TRBV27 to TRBJ1-1; weak D call: TRBD1 (5 bases). Trimming took 5 bases from V and 6 from J, leaving 22 bases between them. Germline loops: CDR1 MNHEY, CDR2 SMNVEV (reference sequence). The CDR3 is 16 amino acids. Here the CDR3 reads CASSPRQPGGRAEAFF. CDR3 nucleotides: TGTGCCAGCAGTCCCCGGCAACCCGGGGGACGGGCTGAAGCTTTCTTT.

CDR3 protein: CASSPPPGEGGYTF. CDR3 nucleotides: TGTGCCAGCAGTCCCCCCCCGGGGGAGGGGGGCTACACCTTC. This chain links TRBV28 with TRBJ1-2; D possibly corresponds to TRBD1 (5 bases). CDR3 length equals 14 residues. Germline CDR1 MDHEN, CDR2 SYDVKM. V was shortened by 5 bases and J by 8 bases, with 18 bases between the two germline ends.

The chain is built from TRBV28 and TRBJ1-2; maybe TRBD1 (6 bases). Germline loops: CDR1 MDHEN, CDR2 SYDVKM. Trimming shortened V by 2 bases and J by 3 bases, and 13 bases separated the two germline ends. CDR3 size: 15 residues. The CDR3 is CASSLTTGPYYGYTF. CDR3 DNA: TGTGCCAGCAGTTTAACGACAGGACCTTACTATGGCTACACCTTC.

This chain links TRBV27 with TRBJ1-1; D is undetermined. The length of the CDR3 is 13 residues. The V end was cut by 6 bases, the J end by 3 bases, with 11 bases between. Germline V gene sequence: CDR1 MNHEY, CDR2 SMNVEV (reference sequence). This CDR3 reads CASSLGADTEAFF. The DNA of the CDR3 is TGTGCCAGCAGCCTGGGTGCCGACACTGAAGCTTTCTTT.

V and J are TRBV27 and TRBJ2-6; 9 nucleotides agree with TRBD1. CDR3 length: 19 residues. V shed 4 bases and J 0 bases; nucleotides not matched to a gene: 10. Germline values: CDR1 MNHEY, CDR2 SMNVEV (reference sequence). The DNA for the CDR3 is TGTGCCAGCAGTTCCCGAGGGACAGGGCCGGTCTCTGGGGCCAACGTCCTGACTTTC. Protein: CASSSRGTGPVSGANVLTF.

V is TRBV4-3 and J is TRBJ1-1; unclear D gene. The V gene lost 0 bases and the J gene lost 5 bases, with 25 bases spanning the gap. This CDR3 is built from 19 residues. The V gene's germline CDR1 is LGHNA and CDR2 YSLEER. The CDR3 nucleotides read TGCGCCAGCAGCCAAGATAATTCGGCAGGCCTCACGGGAGGGACTGAAGCTTTCTTT. Residues: CASSQDNSAGLTGGTEAFF.

This clone was recorded a few times. The J gene is TRBJ1-5, the V gene TRBV29-1; D is possibly TRBD1 (5 bases). Germline CDR1 SQVTM, CDR2 ANQGSEA. The CDR3 is made up of 16 amino acids. Trimming shortened V by 5 bases and J by 0 bases, and 17 bases separated the two germline ends. CDR3 protein: CSVSSRGVYSNQPQHF. In DNA, the CDR3 is TGCAGCGTTTCCTCTAGGGGAGTCTATAGCAATCAGCCCCAGCATTTT. Full variable domain (missing parts from reference TRBV29-1 and TRBJ1-5): SAVISQKPSRDICQRGTSLTIQCQVDSQVTMMFWYRQQPGQSLTLIATANQGSEATYESGFVIDKFPISRPNLTFSTLTVSNMSPEDSSIYLCSVSSRGVYSNQPQHFGDGTRLSIL.

The chain joins TRBV5-4 to TRBJ2-5, with unresolved D. This CDR3 contains 13 residues. In germline, CDR1 is SGHNT, CDR2 YYREEE (reference sequence). With 1 base removed from V and 5 bases from J, the gap between germline ends came to 9 bases. CDR3 DNA: TGTGCCAGCAGCTTGTTCACTGGGGAGACCCAGTACTTC. Translated, it gives CASSLFTGETQYF.

DNA for the CDR3: TGCAGCGTTGAAGTAGGGGGCTGGGGCGGCTACACCTTC. Its translation: CSVEVGGWGGYTF. V and J are TRBV29-1 and TRBJ1-2; 7 nucleotides line up with TRBD1. The CDR3 spans 13 residues. CDR1 is SQVTM and CDR2 is ANQGSEA in the germline V gene. V trimming: 1 base; J trimming: 8 bases; junction bases outside the gene matches: 7.

V usage is TRBV15 and J usage is TRBJ2-6; no definite D call. Trimming stripped 1 base from V and 0 bases from J, with 7 bases between. The V gene's germline CDR1 is LNHNV and CDR2 YYDKDF (reference sequence). CDR3 length: 16 residues. The CDR3 nucleotides read TGTGCCACCAGCAGAGTCCCCGACTCTGGGGCCAACGTCCTGACTTTC. This sequence encodes CATSRVPDSGANVLTF. Complete variable domain (other parts from reference TRBV15 and TRBJ2-6): DAMVIQNPRYQVTQFGKPVTLSCSQTLNHNVMYWYQQKSSQAPKLLFHYYDKDFNNEADTPDNFQSRRPNTSFCFLDIRSPGLGDTAMYLCATSRVPDSGANVLTFGAGSRLTVL.

The sample holds many counts of this clone. In nucleotides, the CDR3 is TGTGCCAGCAGTCGCGCGGGTCAAGAGACCCAGTACTTC. Its translation: CASSRAGQETQYF. The V call is TRBV27, the J call TRBJ2-5; perhaps TRBD2 as D (5 bases). The CDR3 consists of 13 residues. Germline CDR1 and CDR2: MNHEY and SMNVEV (reference sequence). V shed 5 bases and J shed 2 bases, with 9 bases lying between them.

The chain employs TRBV25-1 and TRBJ1-6; no clear D. The germline CDR1 and CDR2 sequences are MGHDK and SYGVNS. The V gene lost 7 bases and the J gene lost 5 bases, with 12 bases spanning the gap. The CDR3 loop spans 14 amino acids. The CDR3 nucleotides are TGTGCCAGCAAAGGCCTCGGCGATAATTCACCCCTCCACTTT. This codes for CASKGLGDNSPLHF. The variable domain in full, with the rest retrieved from reference TRBV25-1 and TRBJ1-6, is EADIYQTPRYLVIGTGKKITLECSQTMGHDKMYWYQQDPGMELHLIHYSYGVNSTEKGDLSSESTVSRIRTEHFPLTLESARPSHTSQYLCASKGLGDNSPLHFGNGTRLTVT.

This clone was counted between two and nine times. This chain uses TRBV28 with TRBJ1-2, with 8 bases that match TRBD1. The CDR3 has 15 amino acids. Unmatched junction bases numbered 13, after V lost 5 bases and J lost 8 bases. Germline CDR1 and CDR2: MDHEN and SYDVKM. CDR3 amino acids: CASSEPGQEVGGYTF. CDR3 nucleotide sequence: TGTGCCAGCAGTGAACCGGGACAGGAGGTAGGGGGCTACACCTTC.

The CDR3 nucleotides read TGCAGCTTCTCGGACACCGACACCCCCTACGAGCAGTACTTC. This encodes CSFSDTDTPYEQYF. The V and J genes are TRBV29-1 and TRBJ2-7; tentative D call: TRBD1 (5 bases). V lost 8 bases and J 2 bases, leaving 19 bases between the germline ends. The CDR3 is 14 amino acids. Germline CDR1 is SQVTM and CDR2 is ANQGSEA.

The V call is TRBV10-3, the J call TRBJ2-1; TRBD1 is a possible D gene (6 bases). With 7 bases removed from V and 0 bases from J, the gap between germline ends came to 25 bases. From germline, CDR1 is ENHRY and CDR2 SYGVKD. The CDR3 has 19 residues. The CDR3: CAITLDQGIPSSSYNEQFF. CDR3 sequence (DNA): TGTGCCATCACTCTCGATCAGGGGATCCCCTCGAGCTCCTACAATGAGCAGTTCTTC.

Points on this clone: This CDR3 is also generated by other DNA sequences in the sample. The chain recombines TRBV18 with TRBJ2-1; 8 nucleotides match TRBD2. Germline V gene data show CDR1 as KGHSH and CDR2 as LQKENI. The trim removed 3 bases at V and 5 bases at J, leaving 0 bases unmatched. This CDR3 is 13 amino acids long. As DNA, the CDR3 is TGTGCCAGCTCACCGGGACTAGACAATGAGCAGTTCTTC. Translating it yields CASSPGLDNEQFF.

This clone came up once. The chain is built from TRBV18 and TRBJ2-3, with TRBD2 matching 7 bases. Looked up from germline, CDR1 is KGHSH and CDR2 is LQKENI. The CDR3 is 17 residues long. J was trimmed by 0 bases and V by 1 base; bases with no gene match: 7. CDR3 residues: CASSPQIVSGSTDTQYF. DNA for the CDR3: TGTGCCAGCTCACCACAGATAGTTAGCGGGAGCACAGATACGCAGTATTTT.

This clone occurred once. The rearrangement joins TRBV6-5 to TRBJ1-2; perhaps TRBD1 as D (5 bases). The CDR3 totals 15 residues. The germline V and J ends were trimmed by 6 bases and 9 bases, with 23 bases remaining between them. From germline, CDR1 is MNHEY and CDR2 SVGAGI. CDR3 DNA sequence: TGTGCCAGCAGGACGGGGGGGGACGTGCTAGGTAGCTACACCTTC. Its protein product is CASRTGGDVLGSYTF.

This chain links TRBV19 with TRBJ1-2; D gene unclear. Germline assignment: CDR1 LNHDA and CDR2 SQIVND (reference sequence). This CDR3 is 14 amino acids long. Deletions cut 4 bases from V and 4 bases from J, with 13 bases between. The CDR3 bases are TGTGCCAGTAGTACCCGGACTGAACTCTATGGCTACACCTTC. This encodes CASSTRTELYGYTF.

This chain uses TRBV9 with TRBJ2-3; no reliable D call. Deletions cut 0 bases from V and 2 bases from J, with 10 bases between. There are 15 residues in the CDR3. Germline-derived CDR1 and CDR2 are SGDLS and YYNGEE. The DNA for the CDR3 is TGTGCCAGCAGCGTAGCTCCTGCGGACACAGATACGCAGTATTTT. It specifies CASSVAPADTDTQYF.

The V call is TRBV28, the J call TRBJ1-1; D possibly corresponds to TRBD1 (5 bases). Between the trimmed V and J ends, which lost 7 bases and 8 bases, there was a span of 14 bases. Germline V gene lookup returns CDR1 MDHEN and CDR2 SYDVKM. The CDR3 runs 12 residues. The CDR3 DNA sequence: TGTGCCAGCATAGGGACCCCTAGGGAAGCTTTCTTT. It codes for CASIGTPREAFF.

This chain joins TRBV28 and TRBJ2-1; 8 positions agree with TRBD1. The CDR3 totals 14 residues. The trim removed 8 bases at V and 4 bases at J, leaving 7 bases unmatched. Germline lookup yields CDR1 MDHEN and CDR2 SYDVKM. CDR3 amino acids: CASQDRERYNEQFF. CDR3 DNA sequence: TGTGCCAGCCAGGACAGGGAGAGGTACAATGAGCAGTTCTTC. The variable domain in full, with the rest retrieved from reference TRBV28 and TRBJ2-1, is DVKVTQSSRYLVKRTGEKVFLECVQDMDHENMFWYRQDPGLGLRLIYFSYDVKMKEKGDIPEGYSVSREKKERFSLILESASTNQTSMYLCASQDRERYNEQFFGPGTRLTVL.

This clone was recorded a few times. CDR3 nucleotides: TGTGCCAGCAGTGATGGACTTCCTTTGAATGAAAAACTGTTTTTT. The encoded protein is CASSDGLPLNEKLFF. The chain uses TRBV2 and TRBJ1-4; D unclear. Trimming left V 3 bases short and J 5 bases short, with 13 bases between. The CDR3 length is 15 residues. Germline V gene data show CDR1 as SNHLY and CDR2 as FYNNEI. The entire variable domain, with the rest obtained from reference TRBV2 and TRBJ1-4, is as follows: EPEVTQTPSHQVTQMGQEVILRCVPISNHLYFYWYRQILGQKVEFLVSFYNNEISEKSEIFDDQFSVERPDGSNFTLKIRSTKLEDSAMYFCASSDGLPLNEKLFFGSGTQLSVL.